The 17 T cell receptor beta chains given below trace back to one sample, sequenced in a study of early T cells in non-severe SARS-CoV-2 infection. TCRdb re-derived calls from the 5' RACE reads in MiXCR, one entry per CDR3 protein. This table has fewer than 80,000 distinct CDR3 sequences, 9% to 15% appearing once. Input material: whole blood. The receptor set was obtained from an adult who was a healthcare worker with PCR-confirmed SARS-CoV-2 infection or an uninfected control (not recorded which).

This clonotype was found many times. The rearrangement links TRBV6-2 or TRBV6-3 to TRBJ2-1, with TRBD1 matching over 10 bases. V lost 6 bases to trimming and J lost 4 bases; unmatched junction nucleotides: 6. The CDR3 contains 15 residues. The germline V gene has CDR1 MNHEY and CDR2 SVGEGT. The CDR3 DNA is TGTGCCAGCAGACAAGACAGGGGGCCTTACAATGAGCAGTTCTTC. Encoded protein: CASRQDRGPYNEQFF.

This clonotype occurred many times. This chain joins TRBV29-1 and TRBJ2-1, with no clear D. Trimming removed 4 bases at V and 10 bases at J, with 14 bases between. Germline CDR1 and CDR2: SQVTM and ANQGSEA. The CDR3 is 12 residues long. CDR3 DNA sequence: TGCAGCGTTGCGTCGTTCCTTGGGGAGCAGTTCTTC. Amino acids: CSVASFLGEQFF.

This clonotype turned up a few times. V gene TRBV19 combines with J gene TRBJ1-5; D might be TRBD1 (5 bases). CDR1 is LNHDA, CDR2 SQIVND, per germline (reference sequence). Trimming removed 6 bases at V and 4 bases at J, with 16 bases between. CDR3 size: 15 residues. CDR3 residues: CASRSDSSPNQPQHF. CDR3 nucleotides: TGTGCCAGTAGATCCGACAGCTCCCCTAATCAGCCCCAGCATTTT.

This clonotype was observed many times. The gene calls are TRBV6-1 and TRBJ1-5, with 9 bases identical to TRBD1. From germline, CDR1 is MNHNS and CDR2 SASEGT. V gave up 9 bases and J gave up 6 bases; unmatched junction bases: 9. The CDR3 runs to 14 residues. Here the CDR3 reads CASSKQGASQPQHF. The CDR3 DNA is TGTGCCAGTTCCAAACAGGGGGCGAGTCAGCCCCAGCATTTT.

This clonotype was seen many times. This chain uses TRBV9 with TRBJ2-5; 7 nucleotides agree with TRBD1. V dropped 4 bases and J dropped 4; count of bases not matched to a gene: 10. The germline V gene has CDR1 SGDLS and CDR2 YYNGEE. This CDR3 spans 15 amino acids. The CDR3 spells CASSPTGVDGETQYF. DNA of the CDR3: TGTGCCAGCAGCCCTACAGGGGTAGATGGAGAGACCCAGTACTTC.

This clonotype has a count of ten or more. CDR3 sequence: CASRRPGRTNSPLHF. The CDR3 DNA reads as TGTGCCAGCAGACGACCGGGACGAACTAATTCACCCCTCCACTTT. The genes are TRBV11-2 and TRBJ1-6, with a weak D call TRBD1 (5 bases). The length of the CDR3 is 15 residues. The V end was cut by 6 bases, the J end by 6 bases, with 15 bases between. CDR1 is SGHAT and CDR2 is FQNNGV in the germline V gene.

CDR3 protein: CSARSPSGRGLNYEQYF. The CDR3 DNA follows: TGCAGTGCTAGATCCCCTAGCGGGAGGGGTTTAAACTACGAGCAGTACTTC. The chain couples TRBV20-1 to TRBJ2-7; 12 bases are shared with TRBD2. CDR1 and CDR2 (germline): DFQATT, SNEGSKA (reference sequence). The ends lost 2 bases at V and 3 bases at J; junction bases unmatched: 11. This CDR3 region has 17 residues.

This clonotype was found many times. The gene calls are TRBV12-2 and TRBJ2-7. TRBV12-2 is a known pseudogene. CDR3 length: 13 residues. DNA of the CDR3: TGTGCAAGTCGAAAAGACTGCTCCTACGAGCAGTACTTC. This gives the protein CASRKDCSYEQYF.

This clonotype was seen many times. The chain carries TRBV12-3 or TRBV12-4 and TRBJ1-1; no firm D call. The length of the CDR3 is 15 residues. V shed 4 bases and J shed 1 base, with 13 bases lying between them. CDR3 nucleotide sequence: TGTGCCAGCAGTTACTTTGGGAACCGGAACACTGAAGCTTTCTTT. This gives the protein CASSYFGNRNTEAFF.

This clonotype was seen at least ten times. The V call is TRBV29-1, the J call TRBJ2-6; D is uncertain. Looked up from germline, CDR1 is SQVTM and CDR2 is ANQGSEA. V was pared by 4 bases and J by 0 bases, with 10 bases between. The length of the CDR3 is 15 residues. This CDR3 is CSVVGGYSGANVLTF. DNA for the CDR3: TGCAGCGTTGTGGGCGGCTACTCTGGGGCCAACGTCCTGACTTTC.

The chain joins TRBV9 to TRBJ2-1; 13 bases are shared with TRBD2. Losses at the gene ends were 3 bases for V and 5 bases for J; bases not matched to a gene: 5. The CDR3 runs to 16 residues. The germline V gene has CDR1 SGDLS and CDR2 YYNGEE. The chain's CDR3 is CASSARGLAGDNEQFF. In nucleotides, the CDR3 is TGTGCCAGCAGCGCCCGCGGACTAGCGGGAGACAATGAGCAGTTCTTC.

Points on this clonotype: A much larger clone sits a single nucleotide away, making a read error possible. The V and J genes are TRBV7-9 and TRBJ2-7, with TRBD1 identical over 8 bases. Germline V lookup: CDR1 SEHNR, CDR2 FQNEAQ (reference sequence). The length of the CDR3 is 15 residues. This chain's CDR3 is CVSSATQGGRYEQYF. The DNA for the CDR3 is TGTGTCAGCAGCGCGACACAGGGGGGAAGGTACGAGCAGTACTTC.

This clonotype was detected many times. The chain carries TRBV6-2 or TRBV6-3 and TRBJ2-7; maybe TRBD1 (5 bases). The CDR3 has 15 amino acids. Germline CDR1 reads MNHEY; CDR2 reads SVGEGT. Trimming stripped 2 bases from V and 2 bases from J, with 13 bases between. The CDR3 region is CASSYDSGLTYEQYF. CDR3 DNA sequence: TGTGCCAGCAGTTACGACTCAGGGTTAACCTACGAGCAGTACTTC.

The rearrangement joins TRBV11-1 to TRBJ2-6, with 8 bases that match TRBD1. CDR1 SGHAT and CDR2 FQDESV come from the germline V gene (reference sequence). The V segment lost 6 bases and the J segment 0 bases; nucleotides outside the gene matches: 10. The CDR3 contains 18 residues. DNA of the CDR3: TGTGCCAGCAGAGAGACGACAGGGGCATTCTCTGGGGCCAACGTCCTGACTTTC. Amino acid sequence: CASRETTGAFSGANVLTF.

This clonotype has a count of ten or more. The chain recombines TRBV3-1 with TRBJ1-1; tentative D call: TRBD1 (5 bases). Germline-derived CDR1 and CDR2 are LGHDT and YNNKEL (reference sequence). V was trimmed by 3 bases and J by 7 bases, leaving 24 bases between them. This CDR3 is 17 amino acids long. CDR3 region: CASSHHSPRPTEIEAFF. CDR3 nucleotide sequence: TGTGCCAGCAGCCACCACTCCCCCCGTCCGACAGAGATTGAAGCTTTCTTT.

A remark on this clonotype: A much larger clone differs by one base, so this may be a read error. V and J are TRBV5-6 and TRBJ2-2; 8 nucleotides agree with TRBD1. The trim removed 6 bases at V and 7 bases at J, leaving 14 bases unmatched. The CDR3 loop spans 16 amino acids. Germline CDR1 and CDR2: SGHDT and YYEEEE. The CDR3 protein is CASTGGQGLPIGELFF. Written as DNA, the CDR3 is TGTGCCAGCACCGGAGGACAGGGTCTACCCATCGGGGAGCTGTTTTTT. The whole variable domain, filled in from reference TRBV5-6 and TRBJ2-2, reads DAGVTQSPTHLIKTRGQQVTLRCSPKSGHDTVSWYQQALGQGPQFIFQYYEEEERQRGNFPDRFSGHQFPNYSSELNVNALLLGDSALYLCASTGGQGLPIGELFFGEGSRLTVL.

This chain links TRBV5-4 with TRBJ2-1; perhaps TRBD2 as D (5 bases). The CDR3 runs to 18 residues. Per germline, CDR1 SGHNT and CDR2 YYREEE (reference sequence). Trimming removed 0 bases from V and 0 bases from J, with 16 bases in between. CDR3 bases: TGTGCCAGCAGCTTGGTGGCGGACTGGGGTAGCTCCTACAATGAGCAGTTCTTC. Amino acid sequence: CASSLVADWGSSYNEQFF.